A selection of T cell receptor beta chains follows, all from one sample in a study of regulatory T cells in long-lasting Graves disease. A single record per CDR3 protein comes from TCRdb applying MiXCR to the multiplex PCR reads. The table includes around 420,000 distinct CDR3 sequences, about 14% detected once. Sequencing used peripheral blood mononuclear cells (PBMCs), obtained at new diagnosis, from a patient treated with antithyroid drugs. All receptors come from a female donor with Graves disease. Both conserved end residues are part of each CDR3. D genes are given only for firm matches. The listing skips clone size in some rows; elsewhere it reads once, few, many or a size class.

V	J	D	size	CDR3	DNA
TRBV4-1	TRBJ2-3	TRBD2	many	CASSAPGRETKDTQYF	TGCGCCAGCAGCGCCCCGGGGCGGGAGACCAAAGATACGCAGTATTTT
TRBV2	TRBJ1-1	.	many	CASSVRGGSTEAFF	TGTGCCAGCAGTGTAAGGGGGGGGAGCACTGAAGCTTTCTTT
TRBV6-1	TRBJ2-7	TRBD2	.	CASRSNSGSSYEQYF	TGTGCCAGCAGGTCTAATAGCGGGAGCTCCTACGAGCAGTACTTC
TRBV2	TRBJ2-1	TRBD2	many	CASSDGGGTSGRFSYNEQFF	TGTGCCAGCAGTGACGGGGGGGGGACTAGCGGGAGATTTTCCTACAATGAGCAGTTCTTC
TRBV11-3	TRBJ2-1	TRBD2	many	CASSLGLQRGAYNEQFF	TGTGCCAGCAGCTTAGGTCTGCAGCGGGGGGCCTACAATGAGCAGTTCTTC
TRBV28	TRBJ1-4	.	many	CASSFSLSGTEKLFF	TGTGCCAGCAGTTTTTCCTTATCCGGGACCGAAAAACTGTTTTTT
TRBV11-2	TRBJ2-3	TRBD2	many	CASSLDASGGTDTQYF	TGTGCCAGCAGCCTGGACGCTAGCGGGGGAACAGATACGCAGTATTTT
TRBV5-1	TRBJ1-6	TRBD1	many	CASSLEGAEGSPLHF	TGCGCCAGCAGCTTAGAGGGGGCCGAGGGTTCACCCCTCCACTTT
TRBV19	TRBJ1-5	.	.	CASTQWGPANQPQHF	TGTGCCAGTACCCAATGGGGGCCAGCAAATCAGCCCCAGCATTTT
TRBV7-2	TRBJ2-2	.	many	CASSLVPGLNTGELFF	TGTGCCAGCAGCTTAGTTCCGGGACTGAACACCGGGGAGCTGTTTTTT
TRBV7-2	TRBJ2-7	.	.	CASSLLGIYEQYF	TGTGCCAGCAGCTTACTTGGGATCTACGAGCAGTACTTC
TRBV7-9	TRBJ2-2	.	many	CASSFKNTGELFF	TGTGCCAGCAGCTTTAAGAACACCGGGGAGCTGTTTTTT
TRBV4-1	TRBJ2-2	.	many	CASSQALAANTGELFF	TGCGCCAGCAGCCAAGCTCTAGCCGCGAACACCGGGGAGCTGTTTTTT
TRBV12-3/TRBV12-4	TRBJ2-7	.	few	CASSLDRTPPPSYEQYF	TGTGCCAGCAGTTTAGACAGAACCCCCCCCCCTTCCTACGAGCAGTACTTC